The sequence of this TCR beta chain was determined in a study of OX40 agonist ivuxolimab in advanced cancers. TCRdb's copy holds only in-frame clones and misses some; the assay was immunoSEQ multiplex PCR. Among over 100,000 clones listed, just over 90% were seen once. The CDR3 totals 13 residues. Germline V gives CDR1 MDHEN, CDR2 SYDVKM. The source material was CD4+ or CD8+ T cells sorted from blood, sampled in a trial of the OX40 agonist ivuxolimab. This receptor was identified in an adult with an advanced solid tumor such as melanoma, head and neck, liver or kidney cancer. The chain has TRBV28 and TRBJ1-5; D is undetermined. CDR3 nucleotide sequence: TGTGCGATAGGCTCTTATAGCAATCAGCCCCAGCATTTT. This sequence encodes CAIGSYSNQPQHF.